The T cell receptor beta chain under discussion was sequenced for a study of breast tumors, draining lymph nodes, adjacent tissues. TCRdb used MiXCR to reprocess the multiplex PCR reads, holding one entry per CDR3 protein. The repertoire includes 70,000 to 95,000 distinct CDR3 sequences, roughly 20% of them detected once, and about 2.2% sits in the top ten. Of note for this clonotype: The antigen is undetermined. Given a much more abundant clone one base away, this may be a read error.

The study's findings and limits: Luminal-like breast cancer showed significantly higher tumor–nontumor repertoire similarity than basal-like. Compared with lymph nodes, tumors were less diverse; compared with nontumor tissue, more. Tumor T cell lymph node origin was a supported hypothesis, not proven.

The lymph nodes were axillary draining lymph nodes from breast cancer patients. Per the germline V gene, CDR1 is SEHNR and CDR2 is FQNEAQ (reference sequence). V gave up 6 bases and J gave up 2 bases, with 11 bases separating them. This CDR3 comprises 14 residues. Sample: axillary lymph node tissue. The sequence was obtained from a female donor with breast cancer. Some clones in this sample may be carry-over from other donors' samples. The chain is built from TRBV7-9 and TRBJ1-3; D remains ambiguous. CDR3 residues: CASRQQRTGNTIYF. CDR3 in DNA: TGTGCCAGCAGACAACAAAGAACTGGAAACACCATATATTTT.